A single TCR beta chain is shown here with its context. No antigen is known for it. A minimum of 7 million PBMCs was isolated per sample. The data belong to a study of blood T cells in healthy people across ages. Regarding the study as a whole: Underestimates were what the diversity estimates from one million T cells were considered to be.

V shed 0 bases and J shed 0 bases, with 11 bases lying between them. Germline assignment: CDR1 SGDLS and CDR2 YYNGEE. The CDR3 totals 16 residues. A second about 6 to 12 cycle PCR used barcoded and J-beta primers. One entry per CDR3 protein, called by TCRdb with MiXCR from the 5' RACE reads. Of 1 million or so distinct CDR3 sequences listed, under 55% were seen once; the top ten hold approximately 17%. The material sequenced was blood. The rearrangement joins TRBV9 to TRBJ2-3; D gene uncertain. The receptor's source is a woman aged 60-75 years in good health. The CDR3 DNA follows: TGTGCCAGCAGCGTAGAGTCAGTAATTAGCACAGATACGCAGTATTTT. This sequence encodes CASSVESVISTDTQYF.